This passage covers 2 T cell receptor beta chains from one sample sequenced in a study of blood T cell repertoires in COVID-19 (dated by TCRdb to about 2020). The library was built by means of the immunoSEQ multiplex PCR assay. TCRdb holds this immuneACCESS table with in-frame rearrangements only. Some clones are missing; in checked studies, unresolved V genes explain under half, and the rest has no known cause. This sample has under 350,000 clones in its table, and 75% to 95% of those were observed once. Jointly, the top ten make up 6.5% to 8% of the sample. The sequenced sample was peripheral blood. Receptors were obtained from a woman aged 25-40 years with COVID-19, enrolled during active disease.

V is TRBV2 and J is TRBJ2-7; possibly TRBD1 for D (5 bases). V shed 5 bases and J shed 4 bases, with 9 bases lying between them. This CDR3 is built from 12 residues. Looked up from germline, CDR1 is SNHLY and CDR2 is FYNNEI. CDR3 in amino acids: CASSSQGYEQYF. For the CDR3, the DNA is TGTGCCAGCAGTTCCCAGGGTTACGAGCAGTACTTC.

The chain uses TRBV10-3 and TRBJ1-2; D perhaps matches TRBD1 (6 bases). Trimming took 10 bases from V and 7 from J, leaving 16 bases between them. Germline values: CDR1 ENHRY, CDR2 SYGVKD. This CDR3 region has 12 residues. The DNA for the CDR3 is TGTGCCACCGGACAGACTCAGCCTGGCTACACCTTC. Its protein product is CATGQTQPGYTF.